The clone carrying this T cell receptor (beta chain) was counted only a few times. Looked up from germline, CDR1 is MNHEY and CDR2 is SMNVEV (reference sequence). V trimming: 5 bases; J trimming: 8 bases; junction bases outside the gene matches: 10. The CDR3 is 15 residues long. These data are taken from a study of blood T cells in healthy people across ages. Isolation recovered at least 6 million PBMCs from every sample. The authors extracted at least 6 micrograms of total RNA per sample. A second PCR of 7 to 11 cycles used a sample-barcoded 5' primer and a J-beta primer mix. There were at least 2.5 million CDR3-containing paired-end reads obtained from each sample. TCRdb re-called the 5' RACE reads with MiXCR, one entry per CDR3 protein. The data contain about 810,000 distinct CDR3 sequences, about 37% of them singletons.

The chain is built from TRBV27 and TRBJ1-4; 8 bases agree with TRBD1. The sequenced sample was blood. The clonotype was recovered from a man aged 18 to 30 in good health. The CDR3 is CASSPRGRGLEKLFF. CDR3 sequence (DNA): TGTGCCAGCAGTCCTCGGGGCAGGGGGCTCGAAAAACTGTTTTTT.